The sequence of this T cell receptor beta chain was determined in a study of OX40 agonist ivuxolimab in advanced cancers. For the study at large: The treatment was a fully human IgG2 OX40 agonist, ivuxolimab. Patients achieving partial responses numbered three: one hepatocellular carcinoma case and two cutaneous melanoma cases. Dose-escalation patients were diagnosed with hepatocellular carcinoma, melanoma, renal cell cancer or head and neck cancer.

Assay used: immunoSEQ multiplex PCR; TCRdb lists only in-frame clones, some missing. Of some 21,000 clones listed, roughly 80% are singletons. Excluded were patients having autoimmune disease history or systemic immunosuppression. This clone was seen just once. Between the trimmed V and J ends, which lost 4 bases and 5 bases, there was a span of 24 bases. The CDR3 is made up of 17 amino acids. Looked up from germline, CDR1 is SGHAT and CDR2 is FQDESV (reference sequence). This TCR derives from an adult with an advanced solid tumor such as melanoma, head and neck, liver or kidney cancer. V and J are TRBV11-1 and TRBJ2-7; no clear D gene. The sample consisted of CD4+ or CD8+ T cells sorted from blood, taken in a trial of the OX40 agonist ivuxolimab. The CDR3, as DNA: TGTGCCAGCAGCTCCTCCACGGCCCGGGTTCTGGGCAACGAGCAGTACTTC. Translating it yields CASSSSTARVLGNEQYF.